The rows below give T cell receptor beta chains drawn from one sample of a study of T-cell reconstitution after alpha-beta-depleted transplantation in children. Via MiXCR, TCRdb re-called the PCR reads, giving one row per CDR3 protein. This table holds about 230,000 distinct CDR3 sequences, 9.7% found once. Source: PBMCs from the stem cell graft donor, taken from the stem cell graft. These receptors were obtained from a human donor who donated a stem cell graft to a child with SCID. Each CDR3 is given with its conserved first and last residue. The D gene is left open where the match is weak. Some rows have no size entry. The others give once, few or many, or a class for an expanded clone.

>TRBD1|TRBJ2-3|TRBV5-1|many
TGCGCCAGCAGCTCCCGAACAGGGGGAGACACAGATACGCAGTATTTT
CASSSRTGGDTDTQYF
>NA|TRBJ2-2|TRBV5-1|many
TGCGCCAGCAGCTTGGCCACATTGAACACCGGGGAGCTGTTTTTT
CASSLATLNTGELFF
>NA|TRBJ2-5|TRBV24-1|many
TGTGCCACCAGTGATGGGATTCGGGAGACCCAGTACTTC
CATSDGIRETQYF
>TRBD2|TRBJ2-1|TRBV7-6|many
TGTGCCAGCAGTCCCAGCCCTAGCGGGGTTTACAATGAGCAGTTCTTC
CASSPSPSGVYNEQFF
>NA|TRBJ1-2|TRBV20-1|many
TGCAGTGCTCAAAGCAGGAGGACGGCCTCTGACACCTTC
CSAQSRRTASDTF
>NA|TRBJ1-5|TRBV6-1|NA
TGTGCCAGCAGTCGGGGGGGTCCGGGCTATAGCAATCAGCCCCAGCATTTT
CASSRGGPGYSNQPQHF
>NA|TRBJ2-7|TRBV5-1|many
TGCGCCAGCTCCCTCCGTCGGCAGTACTTC
CASSLRRQYF
>NA|TRBJ2-2|TRBV2|many
TGTGCCAGCAGGAGGGGCGCAGGGGCTCTCACCGGGGAGCTGTTTTTT
CASRRGAGALTGELFF
>TRBD1|TRBJ1-5|TRBV6-5|many
TGTGCCAGCAGTTACGGGACAGGCGATCAGCCCCAGCATTTT
CASSYGTGDQPQHF
>NA|TRBJ1-1|TRBV20-1|many
TGCAGTGCTAGAGATCCCCAGCGGAACACTGAAGCTTTCTTT
CSARDPQRNTEAFF
>NA|TRBJ2-1|TRBV5-1|many
TGCGCCAGCAGCTTGTACGTCGGGGCCTACAATGAGCAGTTCTTC
CASSLYVGAYNEQFF
>TRBD2|TRBJ2-1|TRBV20-1|many
TGCAGTGCTGGAGAAGCGGGGGGTCCCTACAATGAGCAGTTCTTC
CSAGEAGGPYNEQFF
>TRBD1|TRBJ2-1|TRBV12-3/TRBV12-4|many
TGTGCCAGCAGTAACGATCAGGGGGCGGATGAGCAGTTCTTC
CASSNDQGADEQFF
>TRBD1|TRBJ2-5|TRBV2|many
TGTGCCAGCAGTGATGCCGGGACAGGGGAAAAAGAGACCCAGTACTTC
CASSDAGTGEKETQYF
>TRBD2|TRBJ2-1|TRBV20-1|few
TGCAGTGCCAACGGCGGGGGGGGCGCCAATGAGCAGTTCTTC
CSANGGGGANEQFF
>TRBD2|TRBJ2-2|TRBV11-2|NA
TGTGCCAGCAGTCTGAAGCTAGCGGGGGGGCTGAACACCGGGGAGCTGTTTTTT
CASSLKLAGGLNTGELFF
>NA|TRBJ2-5|TRBV5-1|many
TGCGCCAGCAGCTTGGTGGGAAGAGAGACCCAGTACTTC
CASSLVGRETQYF
>TRBD1|TRBJ1-3|TRBV3-1|many
TGTGCCAGCAGCCGACAGGGGGCGTTTGGAAACACCATATATTTT
CASSRQGAFGNTIYF
>TRBD1|TRBJ2-7|TRBV9|NA
TGTGCCAGCAGCACTCGTGGGACAGACTCCTACGAGCAGTACTTC
CASSTRGTDSYEQYF
>NA|TRBJ2-1|TRBV5-1|NA
TGCGCCAGCAGCTCACGGACAGATTACAATGAGCAGTTCTTC
CASSSRTDYNEQFF
>TRBD2|TRBJ2-5|TRBV20-1|many
TGCAGTGCTAGAGATCTGGGGCGGGGGGGAGAAGAGACCCAGTACTTC
CSARDLGRGGEETQYF
>NA|TRBJ1-6|TRBV19|many
TGTGCCAGTAGTCCCCTGGACTCGTACTCACCCCTCCACTTT
CASSPLDSYSPLHF
>TRBD2|TRBJ2-5|TRBV5-1|many
TGCGCCAGCAGCCCGGGACTACCTGGAGAGACCCAGTACTTC
CASSPGLPGETQYF
>TRBD1|TRBJ2-7|TRBV5-6|many
TGTGCCAGCAGCTGGAGGGACAGGGCCTACGAGCAGTACTTC
CASSWRDRAYEQYF
>TRBD2|TRBJ2-3|TRBV2|many
TGTGCCAGCAGTTTTCCGGGGGGAGCGGGGGGGCGCACAGATACGCAGTATTTT
CASSFPGGAGGRTDTQYF
>NA|TRBJ1-5|TRBV20-1|many
TGCAGTGCCAGGACGGGAAGCAATCAGCCCCAGCATTTT
CSARTGSNQPQHF
>TRBD1|TRBJ2-1|TRBV7-9|many
TGTGCCAGCAGCTTCTACCAGACAGGGTTCAATGAGCAGTTCTTC
CASSFYQTGFNEQFF